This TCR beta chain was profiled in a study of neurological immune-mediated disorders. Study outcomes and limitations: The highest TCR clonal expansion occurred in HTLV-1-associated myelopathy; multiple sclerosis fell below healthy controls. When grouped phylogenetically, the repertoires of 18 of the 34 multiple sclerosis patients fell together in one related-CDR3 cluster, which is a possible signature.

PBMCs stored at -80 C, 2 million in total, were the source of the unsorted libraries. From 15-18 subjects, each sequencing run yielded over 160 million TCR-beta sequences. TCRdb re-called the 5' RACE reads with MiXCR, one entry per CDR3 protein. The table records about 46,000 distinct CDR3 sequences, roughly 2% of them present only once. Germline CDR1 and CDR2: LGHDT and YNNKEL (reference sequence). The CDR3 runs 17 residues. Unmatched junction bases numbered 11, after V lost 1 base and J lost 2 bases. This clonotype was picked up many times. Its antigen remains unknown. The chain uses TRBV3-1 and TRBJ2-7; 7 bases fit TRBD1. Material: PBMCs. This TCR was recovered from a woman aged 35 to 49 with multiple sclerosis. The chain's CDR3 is CASSQGAGGQATYEQYF. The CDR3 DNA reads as TGTGCCAGCAGCCAAGGGGCCGGAGGACAGGCGACCTACGAGCAGTACTTC.